The table lists the clone carrying this T cell receptor beta chain with many counts. The antigen remains undetermined. TCRdb used MiXCR to reprocess the 5' RACE reads, holding one entry per CDR3 protein. The data hold some 560,000 distinct CDR3 sequences, with 9% to 10% observed a single time. This CDR3 is 14 amino acids long. Looked up from germline, CDR1 is MNHEY and CDR2 is SMNVEV (reference sequence). V was pared by 3 bases and J by 6 bases, with 6 bases of the junction left unmatched. This record belongs to a study of identical twins. Findings of the study overall: Not following the same donors, the study drew its conclusions from cross-sectional statistical analysis. Beta out-of-frame twin sharing showed a weaker excess.

The same data also went into a second study, on yellow fever vaccine responses in identical twins.

The receptor was isolated from a woman younger than 35 in good health. Specimen: PBMCs. The chain is built from TRBV27 and TRBJ2-7, with 9 positions matching TRBD2. The CDR3 region is CASSFKSGGFEQYF. The CDR3 coding sequence is TGTGCCAGCAGTTTTAAGAGCGGGGGGTTCGAGCAGTACTTC.